This TCR beta chain was recorded in a study of blood T cells in healthy people across ages. Next came a second PCR, run for roughly 6 to 11 cycles, which used a sample-barcoded 5' primer along with a J-beta primer mix. TCRdb used MiXCR to reprocess the 5' RACE reads, holding one entry per CDR3 protein. The sample has more than 1,400,000 distinct CDR3 sequences; 35% to 45% are singletons. Looked up from germline, CDR1 is KGHSH and CDR2 is LQKENI. The CDR3 contains 14 residues. Between the trimmed V and J ends, which lost 6 bases and 4 bases, there was a span of 15 bases. The clonotype originates from a woman aged 18-29 years in good health. The chain has TRBV18 and TRBJ1-2; a weak D match, TRBD1 (5 bases). Sample: blood. The CDR3 protein is CASSSRAGVYGYTF. Here the CDR3 DNA reads TGTGCCAGCTCCTCAAGAGCGGGGGTCTATGGCTACACCTTC.